Sequencing of this T cell receptor (beta chain) was carried out in a study of graft-versus-host responses after intestinal transplantation (dated by TCRdb to about 2021). A note on the overall study: The transplants that recipients received were multivisceral, liver-intestinal, or isolated intestinal. Anti-thymocyte globulin induction was given to all recipients, followed by maintenance tacrolimus and steroids for 2 to 4 years. After intestinal transplantation, graft-versus-host and host-versus-graft alloreactive T cell clones were followed in the graft, circulation and bone marrow using bulk TCR-beta CDR3 sequencing. To identify alloreactive clones, pre-transplant mixed lymphocyte reaction products were sequenced and compared with unstimulated pre-transplant donor and recipient T cells. The cohort enrolled about two dozen intestinal transplant recipients including one retransplant, and 3 patients lacking pretransplant specimens were excluded. Donor T cell macrochimerism was defined as a peak of at least 4% donor T cells among recipient peripheral blood mononuclear cells. Rather than being sequenced by the commercial service, samples from three later patients were sequenced in-house on an Illumina MiSeq and processed with MiXCR.

The investigation overall reported the following: The relatively low number and heterogeneity of intestinal transplant patients limited the conclusions. High GvH to HvG T cell clonal ratios were observed in the allografts of patients with donor T cell macrochimerism. GvH clones were found in recipient bone marrow, and some of the GvH clones appeared earlier in ileal mucosa or blood, which is consistent with an intestinal mucosal origin. Early after transplant, declines in HvG clones were associated with peak levels of circulating GvH clones.

Spanning cysteine to phenylalanine, the CDR3 consists of 12 amino acids. Just the 36-base CDR3 DNA is kept, in frame starting at base 1. Via the germline V gene (reference sequence), CDR1 is MNHNY and CDR2 SVGAGI. Compared with germline, V lacks 8 bases and J lacks 3 bases; bases without a gene match: 1. As concerns this clone: No cognate antigen has been identified for it. Base qualities are not at hand, and no much larger clone is one base apart.

Libraries were constructed by the immunoSEQ multiplex PCR assay. In most patients, genomic DNA was isolated using the Qiagen DNeasy Blood and Tissue Kit and sent frozen to Adaptive Biotechnologies for TCR sequencing. For most patients, genomic DNA was subjected to high-throughput TCR-beta CDR3 sequencing by Adaptive Biotechnologies. On the authors' methods: TCR sequencing data for 15 to 20 patients were retrieved from Adaptive's ImmunoSEQ software; a few other patients were processed with MiXCR and VDJtools. To correct CD4 versus CD8 sorting errors, sequences present in both subsets at a frequency ratio below 5:1 were removed. CDR3 nucleotide sequences shared between donor and recipient were removed because their origin could not be assigned. To be classed as alloreactive, a clone needed at least 2-fold expansion over unstimulated cells and a minimum CFSE-low frequency of 0.002% (template counts) or 0.001% (read counts). Mappable clones were those detected in sequenced pre-transplant spleen, lymph node, or MLR CFSE-low populations of the donor or recipient. The cumulative frequency of alloreactive clones was calculated as a percentage of all sequences, weighted by copy number. In its TCRdb copy, this immuneACCESS table keeps in-frame sequences only and misses some clones. Where compared with another copy, unresolved V genes explain less than half of these, and the others have no known cause. V, J and clone size reflect that table, while D and trimming were determined from the DNA. This sample has tens of thousands of clones in its table, and roughly four fifths of those were observed once. Jointly, the top ten make up 19% of the sample.

The time point label, read with the paper, signifies: cells obtained before transplantation from donor or recipient. CD3+CD4+ and CD3+CD8+ populations were FACS-sorted from unstimulated pre-transplant donor and recipient cells taken from spleen or lymph nodes. Sequences were derived from unstimulated CD8+ T cells sorted from spleen or lymph node cells, sampled before intestinal transplant. The rearrangement combines TRBV6-6 with TRBJ2-1, with 7 junctional bases fitting TRBD2. This TCR was recovered from a human donor who received an intestinal transplant. The DNA is TGTGCCAGCTGCGGGGGCTACAATGAGCAGTTCTTC. This codes for CASCGGYNEQFF.